This T cell receptor (beta chain) was sequenced for a study of shared clonotypes between healthy human individuals. This table comes from immunoSEQ multiplex PCR, and its TCRdb copy is limited to in-frame clones, with some not included. This table holds 2 million to 2.5 million clones, less than 95% found once. V was pared by 4 bases and J by 4 bases, with 1 base of the junction left unmatched. CDR1 and CDR2 from the germline V gene are SGHVS and FQNEAQ. The CDR3 totals 13 residues. J is TRBJ1-2 and V is TRBV7-8; 9 bases are a match to TRBD1. The source is a man in his late teens or twenties in good health. Some clones in this sample may be carry-over from other donors' samples. Sequenced: naive CD4+ T cells from PBMCs. Subset here: CD45RA+ positively selected. CDR3 loop: CASSWDRVYGYTF. The CDR3, as DNA: TGTGCCAGCAGCTGGGACAGGGTCTATGGCTACACCTTC.